This T cell receptor (beta chain) was obtained from a study of beta chain features in type 1 diabetes. For the study at large: Comparable age, gender and cell yields were observed in patients relative to healthy donors. General study points: Although PCR might favor shorter templates, it would do so equally in patients and controls. When VDJ junctions were examined, type 1 diabetes patients showed fewer insertions and more deletions. For patients, the naive, central memory and Treg TCRB repertoires appeared more alike than for healthy donors. Type 1 diabetes patients had moderately but significantly shorter TCRB CDR3s in all four CD4+ subsets.

The germline CDR1 and CDR2 sequences are MDHEN and SYDVKM. Deletions cut 2 bases from V and 0 bases from J, with 14 bases between. The CDR3 has 18 residues. Expressed TCRB transcripts were sequenced after all isolated RNA was converted to cDNA. Clones were sequenced by immunoSEQ multiplex PCR, and TCRdb holds only the in-frame ones, with some missing. Found here are 600,000 to 700,000 clones, 12% of them singletons; the top ten hold more than 0.1%. As for this clone: What it recognizes is unknown.

The TCR comes from a young man with type 1 diabetes. The rearrangement links TRBV28 to TRBJ2-6, with a possible D match to TRBD2 (6 bases). Sequencing input: naive CD4+ T cells from blood. CDR3 region: CASSLGWGGNSGANVLTF. For the CDR3, the DNA is TGTGCCAGCAGTTTAGGCTGGGGAGGAAACTCTGGGGCCAACGTCCTGACTTTC.